This T cell receptor (beta chain) emerged from a study (dated by TCRdb to 2014 to 2015). Broadly, across the study: The study examined whether tumor-infiltrating Tregs in breast cancer are drawn from blood Tregs or arise in situ by conversion from other CD4+ T cell subsets.

What the authors observed across the whole study: Tumor memory CD4+ T cell TCR gene usage was found to cluster with blood and lymph node memory CD4+ cells and with lymph node naive CD4+ cells. The greatest overlap of tumor-infiltrating Treg TCR alpha and beta sequences was with tumor naive CD4+ T cells, followed next by blood naive CD4+ T cells. Validation in the larger cohort was restricted to a single TCR beta V-J rearrangement rather than whole repertoires.

To note about this clonotype: Its antigen is currently not known. Per-base qualities were not stored, and no clone one base away is much larger.

Reading the germline V gene (reference sequence) gives CDR1 SEHNR and CDR2 FQNEAQ. V is pruned by 5 bases and J by 7 bases, leaving 4 bases of the junction without a gene match. The CDR3 starts with the cysteine, ends with the phenylalanine, and has 14 residues. Only CDR3 DNA remains: 42 bases, in frame from the first base. Full-length TCR variable regions were amplified by 5' RACE PCR using constant-region reverse primers, and then by semi-nested PCR using Nested Universal Primer A. The ReliaPrep RNA Cell Miniprep System was used to extract total RNA, which was then reverse transcribed into 5'RACE-ready cDNA with the SMARTer RACE 5'/3' Kit. Full-length TCR alpha and beta libraries were barcoded with multiplex adaptors and sequenced on an Illumina MiSeq. In the original analysis: For each of nine subset-tissue groups, sequencing data from the five patients were pooled, and the groups were then compared using unsupervised clustering of TCR gene usage. Repertoire similarity was calculated with the Morisita-Horn index, weighting shared sequences by their contribution to each repertoire. TCRdb itself trimmed the public reads at Q25 with fastp, ran MiXCR and retained productive beta chains. Each CDR3 protein gets just one entry, which takes the most common genes and DNA from the rows behind it. These V and J calls derive from TCRdb rather than the authors' analysis. Recorded for this sample are under 45,000 distinct CDR3 sequences; about 32% of them occurred a single time. Clones ranked in the top ten supply under 5% of the sample.

CD4+CD45RO+CD25- cells were isolated as memory CD4+ T cells. Tregs, naive and memory CD4+ T cells from tumor, blood and ipsilateral draining lymph nodes of 5 or 6 breast cancer patients underwent full-length TCR alpha and beta sequencing. Tumor tissue and lymph nodes obtained by ipsilateral axillary dissection were perfused with PBS, cut into small pieces and digested using collagenase I and hyaluronidase. Sorted cell populations were confirmed by FACS to exceed 90% purity. The chain is encoded by TRBV7-9 joined to TRBJ2-4; TRBD1 agrees with 11 junctional bases. Sequenced material: tumor-infiltrating memory CD4+ T cells sorted from the breast tumor. The sample's cell subset or site label is to be understood as: memory CD4+ T cells, CD4+CD45RO+CD25-. The sequence derives from a female donor with breast cancer. The CDR3 region: CASSLGQGANIQYF. The base sequence is TGTGCCAGCAGCCTCGGACAGGGGGCTAACATTCAGTACTTC.